This passage covers 25 T cell receptor beta chains from one sample sequenced in a study of shared clonotypes between healthy human individuals. Using immunoSEQ multiplex PCR, the repertoire was profiled, and TCRdb retains in-frame clones only, with some absent. The data hold about 2.5 million clones, with 85% to 95% observed a single time. Sequencing was carried out using naive CD4+ T cells from PBMCs. Subset: CD45RA+ positively selected. These TCRs come from a man between 18 and 29 years old in good health. Some clones in this sample may be carry-over from other donors' samples.

This sequence joins TRBV14 and TRBJ2-3, with D possibly matching TRBD1 (6 bases). Germline CDR1 and CDR2: SGHDN and FVKESK. The CDR3 is 15 amino acids. V was shortened by 3 bases and J by 2 bases, with 12 bases between the two germline ends. The chain's CDR3 is CASSQPGHPTDTQYF. The CDR3 coding sequence is TGTGCCAGCAGCCAGCCGGGACATCCCACAGATACGCAGTATTTT.

This sequence joins TRBV6-1 and TRBJ1-5; D unresolved. The V gene lost 4 bases and the J gene lost 3 bases, with 16 bases spanning the gap. The CDR3 runs to 16 residues. The V gene's germline CDR1 is MNHNS and CDR2 SASEGT. This CDR3 reads CASSAARATHNQPQHF. The DNA of the CDR3 is TGTGCCAGCAGTGCCGCCCGGGCGACACACAATCAGCCCCAGCATTTT.

V usage is TRBV5-1 and J usage is TRBJ1-1; the D is unclear. Germline-derived CDR1 and CDR2 are SGHRS and YFSETQ. V dropped 1 base and J dropped 4 bases, with 8 bases sitting between them. The CDR3 sequence is 13 residues long. The CDR3 loop reads CASSLMSVTEAFF. CDR3 in DNA: TGCGCCAGCAGCTTGATGTCAGTCACTGAAGCTTTCTTT. The full variable domain, in which reference TRBV5-1 and TRBJ1-1 provide the parts outside the CDR3, is KAGVTQTPRYLIKTRGQQVTLSCSPISGHRSVSWYQQTPGQGLQFLFEYFSETQRNKGNFPGRFSGRQFSNSRSEMNVSTLELGDSALYLCASSLMSVTEAFFGQGTRLTVV.

The chain recombines TRBV7-2 with TRBJ2-7; D not resolved. The V and J ends lost 2 bases and 6 bases respectively, with 11 bases between them. Germline CDR1 reads SGHTA; CDR2 reads FQGNSA. There are 13 residues in the CDR3. The CDR3 DNA reads as TGTGCCAGCAGCTTACCGAATGCCTGCGAGCAGTACTTC. Protein product: CASSLPNACEQYF.

This clone was seen once. This sample includes further DNA sequences coding for the same CDR3. The chain has TRBV5-1 and TRBJ1-4, with D perhaps TRBD1 (5 bases). V was shortened by 0 bases and J by 5 bases, with 8 bases between the two germline ends. The germline gives CDR1 SGHRS, CDR2 YFSETQ. The CDR3 totals 14 residues. This chain's CDR3 is CASSLGQTNEKLFF. CDR3 bases: TGCGCCAGCAGCTTGGGACAGACGAATGAAAAACTGTTTTTT.

CDR3 in amino acids: CASRPTLGSQPQHF. CDR3 nucleotide sequence: TGTGCCAGCAGACCAACACTAGGAAGTCAGCCCCAGCATTTT. The chain combines TRBV6-5 with TRBJ1-5; no definite D call. CDR3 length equals 14 residues. Germline CDR1 is MNHEY and CDR2 is SVGAGI. Trimming took 6 bases from V and 6 from J, leaving 15 bases between them.

Remarks on this clone: Other DNA sequences in this sample translate to the same CDR3. The chain combines TRBV5-1 with TRBJ2-7; TRBD2 aligns across 11 bases. The junction had 7 bases not matched to a gene; V was cut back by 4 bases and J by 4 bases. The germline V gene has CDR1 SGHRS and CDR2 YFSETQ. The CDR3 runs to 15 residues. Here the CDR3 reads CASSPLAGGPYEQYF. Written as DNA, the CDR3 is TGCGCCAGCAGCCCCTTAGCGGGAGGGCCGTACGAGCAGTACTTC.

The chain joins TRBV10-1 to TRBJ2-1; TRBD1 might be the D (5 bases). Germline CDR1 and CDR2: WNHNN and SYGVQD (reference sequence). With 2 bases removed from V and 4 bases from J, the gap between germline ends came to 6 bases. The CDR3 consists of 13 residues. CDR3 DNA: TGCGCCAGCAGTGAGACAGGTTACAATGAGCAGTTCTTC. This codes for CASSETGYNEQFF.

The V and J genes are TRBV5-4 and TRBJ1-2; 8 bases map to TRBD1. Germline loops: CDR1 SGHNT, CDR2 YYREEE (reference sequence). This CDR3 is 14 amino acids long. V was clipped by 4 bases and J by 4 bases; unmatched bases: 6. The CDR3 DNA reads as TGTGCCAGCAGCACAAAACAGGGGGGCTATGGCTACACCTTC. As protein: CASSTKQGGYGYTF. Full variable domain (remainder filled in from reference TRBV5-4 and TRBJ1-2): ETGVTQSPTHLIKTRGQQVTLRCSSQSGHNTVSWYQQALGQGPQFIFQYYREEENGRGNFPPRFSGLQFPNYSSELNVNALELDDSALYLCASSTKQGGYGYTFGSGTRLTVV.

This rearrangement joins TRBV25-1 to TRBJ2-3, with D possibly being TRBD1 or TRBD2 (5 bases each). This CDR3 region has 16 residues. Trimming stripped 6 bases from V and 10 bases from J, with 26 bases between. Germline values: CDR1 MGHDK, CDR2 SYGVNS. In DNA form, the CDR3 reads TGTGCCAGCAGAGTTAGGGGAGACATCATCATGCATGCGCAGTATTTT. Protein product: CASRVRGDIIMHAQYF.

The rearrangement links TRBV28 to TRBJ1-4, with D possibly TRBD1 on 5 matching bases. With 6 bases removed from V and 8 bases from J, the gap between germline ends came to 13 bases. The germline gives CDR1 MDHEN, CDR2 SYDVKM. The CDR3 length is 13 residues. Here the CDR3 DNA reads TGTGCCAGCAGCTCCCCGGGGGGAGAAAAACTGTTTTTT. This codes for CASSSPGGEKLFF.

The chain recombines TRBV18 with TRBJ2-2; no definite D call. CDR3 size: 14 residues. V was clipped by 3 bases and J by 6 bases, with 11 bases between them. Germline V gene sequence: CDR1 KGHSH, CDR2 LQKENI. The CDR3 region is CASSPLQEAGELFF. The CDR3 bases are TGTGCCAGCTCACCGCTGCAAGAGGCCGGGGAGCTGTTTTTT.

The J gene is TRBJ1-4, the V gene TRBV6-1; D unresolved. Trimming removed 2 bases from V and 0 bases from J, with 10 bases in between. Germline CDR1 is MNHNS and CDR2 is SASEGT. The CDR3 covers 16 residues. CDR3 loop: CASSERVRATNEKLFF. In nucleotides, the CDR3 is TGTGCCAGCAGTGAACGAGTAAGGGCAACTAATGAAAAACTGTTTTTT.

The rearrangement joins TRBV5-6 to TRBJ2-2; the D is unclear. The V gene's germline CDR1 is SGHDT and CDR2 YYEEEE. CDR3 length equals 15 residues. V was clipped by 0 bases and J by 0 bases, with 6 bases between them. The CDR3 DNA is TGTGCCAGCAGCTTGGCCCTATCGAACACCGGGGAGCTGTTTTTT. It encodes CASSLALSNTGELFF.

The chain combines TRBV6-1 with TRBJ2-1, with D unresolved. The CDR3 is made up of 12 amino acids. The ends were cut back, 2 bases at V and 15 bases at J, with 14 bases in the middle. Germline CDR1 is MNHNS and CDR2 is SASEGT. The CDR3: CASSENLHKGFF. CDR3 in DNA: TGTGCCAGCAGTGAAAACCTACACAAGGGGTTCTTC.

This clone was recorded only once. J is TRBJ2-1 and V is TRBV11-3, with D unresolved. The CDR3 totals 18 residues. V shed 5 bases and J shed 3 bases, with 23 bases lying between them. Germline V gives CDR1 SGHNT, CDR2 YENEEA. This CDR3 reads CASSGVPVTGWFYNEQFF. Here the CDR3 DNA reads TGTGCCAGCAGCGGCGTTCCGGTCACGGGTTGGTTCTACAATGAGCAGTTCTTC.

CDR3 region: CASSQQGANTEAFF. CDR3 coding DNA: TGTGCCAGCAGCCAACAGGGTGCGAACACTGAAGCTTTCTTT. V is TRBV6-4 and J is TRBJ1-1; the D gene is possibly TRBD1 (6 bases). Trimming left V 6 bases short and J 1 base short, with 12 bases between. There are 14 residues in the CDR3. The V gene's germline CDR1 is MRHNA and CDR2 SNTAGT.

The chain has TRBV28 and TRBJ1-3, with TRBD1 as a possible D gene (5 bases). V was clipped by 4 bases and J by 0 bases, with 10 bases between them. The CDR3 covers 15 residues. From germline, CDR1 is MDHEN and CDR2 SYDVKM. CDR3 region: CASSSAGPSGNTIYF. The CDR3 DNA reads TGTGCCAGCAGTTCCGCGGGGCCCTCTGGAAACACCATATATTTT.

The CDR3 loop reads CASTRSPQEETQYF. The CDR3 nucleotides are TGCGCCAGCACCCGTTCCCCGCAGGAAGAGACCCAGTACTTC. V and J are TRBV4-1 and TRBJ2-5; D uncertain. Germline-derived CDR1 and CDR2 are MGHRA and YSYEKL. The CDR3 covers 14 residues. The germline V and J ends were trimmed by 7 bases and 3 bases, with 15 bases remaining between them.

V is TRBV11-2 and J is TRBJ2-1; 8 positions match TRBD2. The length of the CDR3 is 15 residues. Germline V gives CDR1 SGHAT, CDR2 FQNNGV. V shed 1 base and J 5 bases; nucleotides not matched to a gene: 4. The DNA for the CDR3 is TGTGCCAGCAGCTTAGCCCGACTAGCGAACAATGAGCAGTTCTTC. Amino acid sequence: CASSLARLANNEQFF.

Of note for this clone: The same CDR3 also results from other DNA sequences found in this sample. The V and J genes are TRBV5-1 and TRBJ1-1, with D possibly being TRBD1 (6 bases). The V end was cut by 0 bases, the J end by 1 base, with 10 bases between. Germline CDR1 SGHRS, CDR2 YFSETQ. The length of the CDR3 is 15 residues. The CDR3 nucleotides are TGCGCCAGCAGCTTGGTAGGGGGTTCGAACACTGAAGCTTTCTTT. This encodes CASSLVGGSNTEAFF.

The chain carries TRBV25-1 and TRBJ1-4; possibly TRBD1 for D (6 bases). The CDR3 length is 16 residues. V lost 1 base to trimming and J lost 0 bases, with 9 bases between them. Germline-derived CDR1 and CDR2 are MGHDK and SYGVNS. The CDR3 DNA is TGTGCCAGCAGTGAATCAAGGGGGGCAACTAATGAAAAACTGTTTTTT. Translating gives CASSESRGATNEKLFF.

The V and J genes are TRBV30 and TRBJ1-1; D gene unclear. Trimming took off 2 bases at V and 0 bases at J, with 13 bases between the two ends. This CDR3 contains 15 residues. CDR1 is GTSNPN, CDR2 SVGIG, per germline (reference sequence). In DNA, the CDR3 is TGTGCCTGGAGTCTGGGTCCCTTCATGAACACTGAAGCTTTCTTT. Its protein is CAWSLGPFMNTEAFF.

The chain employs TRBV27 and TRBJ1-5; D is perhaps TRBD1 (5 bases). CDR1 is MNHEY and CDR2 is SMNVEV in the germline V gene (reference sequence). CDR3 size: 16 residues. V gave up 4 bases and J gave up 7 bases, with 20 bases separating them. CDR3 amino acids: CASSSMGRPVQQPQHF. The CDR3 coding sequence is TGTGCCAGCAGTTCGATGGGGCGGCCGGTACAACAGCCCCAGCATTTT.

The chain couples TRBV27 to TRBJ1-4; 8 bases fit TRBD1. The CDR3 runs 13 residues. Germline V gene data show CDR1 as MNHEY and CDR2 as SMNVEV (reference sequence). J lost 8 bases, V lost 5 bases, and 4 bases had no gene match. The CDR3 DNA reads as TGTGCCAGCAGTCAGCGGACAGGGGAAAAACTGTTTTTT. Protein sequence: CASSQRTGEKLFF.